The sequence of this T cell receptor (beta chain) was determined in a study of T cells in narcolepsy. Study-wide findings and caveats: Blood of same and different patients, but not healthy controls, reportedly held recurring autoreactive clonotypes.

To note about this clone: What it binds is unknown.

Germline assignment: CDR1 MNHEY and CDR2 SVGAGI. V lost 7 bases, J lost 4 bases, and 14 bases lay in between. The CDR3 has 14 residues. TCRdb keeps only in-frame clones here, not all; method: immunoSEQ multiplex PCR. The repertoire holds about 27,000 clones, with about nine tenths as singletons. Sequencing used CD45RA- memory CD4+ T cells from PBMCs. This chain connects TRBV6-5 to TRBJ1-3; D is unresolved. The receptor was derived from a human donor with narcolepsy. The CDR3, as DNA: TGTGCCAGCAAAGATTCAGGCTACGGAAACACCATATATTTT. Translation: CASKDSGYGNTIYF.